Below, 12 T cell receptor beta chains from the same sample are listed, as sequenced in a study of T cells in Graves' hyperthyroidism and ophthalmopathy (dated by TCRdb to the late 2010s). Libraries were prepared through multiplex PCR. TCRdb names Illumina HiSeq 2000 as the instrument used. The TCR beta CDR3 regions were amplified from RNA transcripts. A first-round RT-PCR of the TCR CDR3 used the HTBI primer set with the Qiagen OneStep RT-PCR kit. TCRdb's own reprocessing of the public reads used fastp at Q25 and MiXCR and kept productive beta chains. Entries that share a CDR3 protein sequence are merged under the most common genes and DNA. This sample is represented by over 500,000 distinct CDR3 sequences; 17% of them were singletons. The ten most abundant clones make up 17% of the sample. Sequences were obtained from blood. Source of these receptors: a woman aged 18-30 years with Graves' ophthalmopathy.

This clonotype was counted many times. The V call is TRBV3-1, the J call TRBJ2-2, with a weak D call TRBD2 (6 bases). Germline CDR1 LGHDT, CDR2 YNNKEL (reference sequence). There are 16 residues in the CDR3. Between the trimmed V and J ends, which lost 1 base and 6 bases, there was a span of 15 bases. CDR3: CASSQAGGTMAGELFF. DNA of the CDR3: TGTGCCAGCAGCCAAGCTGGGGGGACCATGGCCGGGGAGCTGTTTTTT.

This clonotype was observed a handful of times. The chain couples TRBV3-1 to TRBJ2-7; possible D gene TRBD2, 5 bases. The V gene's germline CDR1 is LGHDT and CDR2 YNNKEL (reference sequence). The CDR3 is made up of 17 amino acids. Trimming removed 0 bases at V and 0 bases at J, with 15 bases between. The CDR3 DNA reads TGTGCCAGCAGCCAAGATTCGAGAATACGGGGCTCCTACGAGCAGTACTTC. Translating it yields CASSQDSRIRGSYEQYF.

This clonotype was detected ten times or more. CDR3 amino acids: CASSPRVGLEQFF. DNA of the CDR3: TGTGCCAGCAGCCCTAGGGTAGGGCTTGAGCAGTTCTTC. This chain joins TRBV12-3 or TRBV12-4 and TRBJ2-1, with D hard to call. CDR3 length: 13 residues. V was cut by 6 bases and J by 9 bases, with 15 bases left in between.

The chain employs TRBV28 and TRBJ2-1; D possibly matches TRBD1 or TRBD2 (6 bases each). CDR1 MDHEN and CDR2 SYDVKM come from the germline V gene. V lost 6 bases to trimming and J lost 15 bases, with 15 bases between them. The CDR3 sequence is 11 residues long. This CDR3 reads CASSFGGQGFF. CDR3 DNA: TGTGCCAGCAGCTTTGGGGGGCAGGGGTTCTTC.

The table lists this clonotype with many counts. This chain connects TRBV28 to TRBJ2-2; D call uncertain. CDR3 size: 14 residues. Looked up from germline, CDR1 is MDHEN and CDR2 is SYDVKM. Between the trimmed V and J ends, which lost 3 bases and 6 bases, there was a span of 11 bases. The DNA of the CDR3 is TGTGCCAGCAGTTTCCCTAGTCGGGCCGGGGAGCTGTTTTTT. Protein product: CASSFPSRAGELFF.

This clonotype was seen many times. This chain joins TRBV20-1 and TRBJ1-2, with 7 bases matching TRBD1. This CDR3 has 15 amino acids. Trimming took 2 bases from V and 4 from J; bases not matched to a gene: 10. The V gene's germline CDR1 is DFQATT and CDR2 SNEGSKA (reference sequence). The CDR3 DNA follows: TGCAGTGCTAGACCTCGGGACAGACCCGTCTATGGCTACACCTTC. It yields the protein CSARPRDRPVYGYTF.

A word on this clonotype: A much larger clone is a single base away; this may be a read error. The chain couples TRBV5-4 to TRBJ1-2, with D perhaps TRBD1 (5 bases). CDR1 and CDR2 from the germline V gene are SGHNT and YYREEE (reference sequence). With 4 bases removed from V and 0 bases from J, the gap between germline ends came to 7 bases. This CDR3 contains 13 residues. DNA of the CDR3: TGTGCCAGCAGCACGACAGCTAACTATGGCTACACCTTC. Translation: CASSTTANYGYTF.

This clonotype was found a few times. The V and J genes are TRBV20-1 and TRBJ1-5, with D hard to call. With 6 bases removed from V and 6 bases from J, the gap between germline ends came to 18 bases. Germline-derived CDR1 and CDR2 are DFQATT and SNEGSKA (reference sequence). The CDR3 length is 14 residues. The CDR3 coding sequence is TGCAGTGCCGACCCATTTCCCACCGGTCAGCCCCAGCATTTT. It specifies CSADPFPTGQPQHF.

CDR3 bases: TGTGCCAGCAGCCCTTATAGTTATGGAGTGCAGTACTTC. It codes for CASSPYSYGVQYF. The chain couples TRBV9 to TRBJ2-7; D gene ambiguous. Trimming shortened V by 4 bases and J by 9 bases, and 17 bases separated the two germline ends. The CDR3 sequence is 13 residues long. CDR1 and CDR2 from the germline V gene are SGDLS and YYNGEE.

This clonotype was detected ten times or more. V gene TRBV28 combines with J gene TRBJ1-1, with 7 bases that match TRBD1. With 1 base clipped from V and 6 bases from J, the junction kept 8 bases outside the gene matches. This CDR3 spans 15 amino acids. The germline gives CDR1 MDHEN, CDR2 SYDVKM. The CDR3 DNA reads as TGTGCCAGCAGTTTATTTATCTTAGGGGGCCCTGAAGCTTTCTTT. It specifies CASSLFILGGPEAFF.

In this sample, this clonotype turned up many times. The chain couples TRBV28 to TRBJ2-1; D not resolved. Trimming removed 6 bases at V and 1 base at J, with 7 bases between. Germline CDR1 MDHEN, CDR2 SYDVKM. This CDR3 comprises 13 residues. The CDR3 DNA sequence: TGTGCCAGCAGCCGTAGGTCCTACAATGAGCAGTTCTTC. Encoded protein: CASSRRSYNEQFF.

This clonotype occurred many times. The chain combines TRBV27 with TRBJ1-6; D remains unclear. The ends were cut back, 8 bases at V and 9 bases at J, with 20 bases in the middle. Germline V gives CDR1 MNHEY, CDR2 SMNVEV (reference sequence). This CDR3 is 15 amino acids long. The chain's CDR3 is CASSDTTMPTSPLHF. CDR3 nucleotides: TGTGCCAGCTCCGATACGACAATGCCAACTTCACCCCTCCACTTT.